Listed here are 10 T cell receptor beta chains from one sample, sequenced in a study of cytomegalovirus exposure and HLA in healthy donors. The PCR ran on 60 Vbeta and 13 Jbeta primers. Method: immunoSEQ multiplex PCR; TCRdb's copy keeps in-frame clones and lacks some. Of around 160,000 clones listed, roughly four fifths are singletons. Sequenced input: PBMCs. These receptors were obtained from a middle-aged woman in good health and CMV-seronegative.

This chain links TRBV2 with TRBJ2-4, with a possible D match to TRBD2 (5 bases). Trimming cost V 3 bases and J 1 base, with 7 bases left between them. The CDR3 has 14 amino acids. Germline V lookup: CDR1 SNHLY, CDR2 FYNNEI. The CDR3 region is CASSDRGAKNIQYF. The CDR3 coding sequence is TGTGCCAGCAGTGATAGAGGGGCCAAAAACATTCAGTACTTC.

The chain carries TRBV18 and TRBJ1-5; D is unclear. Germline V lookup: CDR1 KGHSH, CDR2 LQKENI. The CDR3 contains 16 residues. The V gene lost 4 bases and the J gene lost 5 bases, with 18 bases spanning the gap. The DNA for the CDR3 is TGTGCCAGCTCACACAGCAGCTCCACGGCCCATCAGCCCCAGCATTTT. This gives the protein CASSHSSSTAHQPQHF.

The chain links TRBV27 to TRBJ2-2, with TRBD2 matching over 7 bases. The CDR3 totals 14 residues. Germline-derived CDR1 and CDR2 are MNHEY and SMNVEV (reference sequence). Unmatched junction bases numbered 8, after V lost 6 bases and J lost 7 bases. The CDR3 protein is CASSLYGTIGELFF. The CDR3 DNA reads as TGTGCCAGCAGCCTCTATGGGACTATCGGGGAGCTGTTTTTT.

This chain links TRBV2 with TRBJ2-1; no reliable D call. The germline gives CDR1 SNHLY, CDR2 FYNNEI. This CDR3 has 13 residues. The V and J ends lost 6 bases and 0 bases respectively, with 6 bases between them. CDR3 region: CASSISSYNEQFF. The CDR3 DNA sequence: TGTGCCAGCAGCATTTCCTCCTACAATGAGCAGTTCTTC. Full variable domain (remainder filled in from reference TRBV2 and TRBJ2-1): EPEVTQTPSHQVTQMGQEVILRCVPISNHLYFYWYRQILGQKVEFLVSFYNNEISEKSEIFDDQFSVERPDGSNFTLKIRSTKLEDSAMYFCASSISSYNEQFFGPGTRLTVL.

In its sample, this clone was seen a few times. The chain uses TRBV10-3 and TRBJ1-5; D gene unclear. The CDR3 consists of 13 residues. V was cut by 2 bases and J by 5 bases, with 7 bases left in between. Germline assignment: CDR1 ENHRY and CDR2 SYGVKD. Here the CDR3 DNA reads TGTGCCATCAGTGAGGGCCCCGATCAGCCCCAGCATTTT. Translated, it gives CAISEGPDQPQHF.

The CDR3 spells CASRGRDDGYTF. The CDR3 coding sequence is TGTGCCAGCAGAGGGAGGGACGATGGCTACACCTTC. The rearrangement links TRBV6-1 to TRBJ1-2; a possible D gene is TRBD1 (5 bases). Germline values: CDR1 MNHNS, CDR2 SASEGT. The CDR3 is 12 residues long. V was trimmed by 6 bases and J by 6 bases, leaving 11 bases between them.

The CDR3 DNA is TGTGCCAGCAGCCCGGGACAGGCCGGAGAGCAGTACTTC. Protein sequence: CASSPGQAGEQYF. This sequence joins TRBV6-6 and TRBJ2-7; 8 nucleotides agree with TRBD1. With 6 bases clipped from V and 7 bases from J, the junction kept 8 bases outside the gene matches. Germline CDR1 MNHNY, CDR2 SVGAGI (reference sequence). The CDR3 length is 13 residues.

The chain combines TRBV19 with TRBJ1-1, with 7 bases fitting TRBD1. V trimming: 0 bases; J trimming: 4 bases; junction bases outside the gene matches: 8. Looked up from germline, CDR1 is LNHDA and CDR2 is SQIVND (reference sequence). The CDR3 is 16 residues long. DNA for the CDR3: TGTGCCAGTAGTATAGACGCCAGGGGGTCCTCCACTGAAGCTTTCTTT. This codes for CASSIDARGSSTEAFF.

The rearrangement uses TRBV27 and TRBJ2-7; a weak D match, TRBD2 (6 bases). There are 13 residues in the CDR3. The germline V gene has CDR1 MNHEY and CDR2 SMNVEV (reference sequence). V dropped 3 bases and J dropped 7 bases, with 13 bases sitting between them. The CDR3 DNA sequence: TGTGCCAGCAGTTTGGAGGTAGGACTAGAGCAGTACTTC. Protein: CASSLEVGLEQYF.

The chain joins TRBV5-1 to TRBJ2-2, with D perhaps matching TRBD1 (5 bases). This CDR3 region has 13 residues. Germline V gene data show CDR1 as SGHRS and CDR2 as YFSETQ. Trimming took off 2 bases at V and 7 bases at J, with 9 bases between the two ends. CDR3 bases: TGCGCCAGCAGCTTACAGGATGGCGGGGAGCTGTTTTTT. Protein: CASSLQDGGELFF.